Sequencing of this T cell receptor (beta chain) was carried out in a study of graft-versus-host responses after intestinal transplantation. As for the study in general: Anti-thymocyte globulin served as induction for all recipients, who then took tacrolimus and steroids for approximately three years.

Points on this clone: Its antigen is currently unknown.

This CDR3 is 13 amino acids long. Deletions cut 3 bases from V and 3 bases from J, with 8 bases between. Germline V gene data show CDR1 as MNHEY and CDR2 as SMNVEV (reference sequence). The study's findings and limits: High graft-versus-host to host-versus-graft T cell clonal ratios marked allografts of patients with graft-donor macrochimerism.

Method: immunoSEQ multiplex PCR; TCRdb's copy keeps in-frame clones and lacks some. The data hold some 120,000 clones, with just under 95% observed a single time. The gene calls are TRBV27 and TRBJ1-1; D unclear. Sample: unstimulated CD8+ T cells sorted from spleen or lymph node cells, taken before transplant. This clonotype originated in a human donor who was the organ donor for an intestinal transplant. CDR3 in amino acids: CASSFHMDTEAFF. The CDR3 DNA reads TGTGCCAGCAGTTTCCACATGGACACTGAAGCTTTCTTT.